This is a list of T cell receptor beta chains from one sample in a study of regulatory T cells in long-lasting Graves disease. MiXCR was run by TCRdb on the multiplex PCR reads, yielding one entry per CDR3 protein. Of about 350,000 distinct CDR3 sequences listed, around 17% are singletons. The same specimen was also included in a second study, on T cells in Graves' hyperthyroidism and ophthalmopathy.

This specimen consisted of peripheral blood mononuclear cells (PBMCs), obtained at new diagnosis, from a patient treated with antithyroid drugs. The receptors come from a man aged 35 to 55 with Graves disease. Each CDR3 is given with its conserved first and last residue. The D gene is left open where the match is weak. Part of the rows lack a size; the others show once, few, many or a class for expanded clones.

J: TRBJ1-4; D: NA; V: TRBV7-3; size: NA; CDR3: CASSLGTSGEKLFF; DNA: TGTGCCAGCAGCTTGGGGACGTCTGGTGAAAAACTGTTTTTT
J: TRBJ1-1; D: TRBD1; V: TRBV7-2; size: many; CDR3: CASSLVQGAGTEAFF; DNA: TGTGCCAGCAGCTTGGTACAGGGGGCGGGTACTGAAGCTTTCTTT
J: TRBJ1-1; D: NA; V: TRBV5-1; size: few; CDR3: CASSLSSWDTEAFF; DNA: TGCGCCAGCAGCTTGTCGTCTTGGGACACTGAAGCTTTCTTT
J: TRBJ2-7; D: TRBD1; V: TRBV28; size: many; CDR3: CATHRTGAYEQYF; DNA: TGTGCCACCCATAGGACAGGGGCGTACGAGCAGTACTTC
J: TRBJ2-5; D: NA; V: TRBV10-3; size: many; CDR3: CAISVQMGLGETQYF; DNA: TGTGCCATCAGTGTGCAGATGGGGCTGGGGGAGACCCAGTACTTC
J: TRBJ1-6; D: TRBD1; V: TRBV2; size: many; CDR3: CASSGDRSYSPLHF; DNA: TGTGCCAGCAGTGGGGACAGGAGCTATTCACCCCTCCACTTT
J: TRBJ2-1; D: NA; V: TRBV11-2; size: many; CDR3: CASGFWDEQFF; DNA: TGTGCCAGTGGCTTTTGGGATGAGCAGTTCTTC
J: TRBJ1-6; D: NA; V: TRBV5-1; size: NA; CDR3: CASSLKGRDNSPLHF; DNA: TGCGCCAGCAGCTTGAAAGGACGGGATAATTCACCCCTCCACTTT
J: TRBJ2-1; D: TRBD2; V: TRBV2; size: many; CDR3: CATSGGAFNEQFF; DNA: TGTGCCACGAGCGGGGGGGCCTTCAATGAGCAGTTCTTC
J: TRBJ2-1; D: NA; V: TRBV19; size: few; CDR3: CASSLRDGSDEQFF; DNA: TGTGCCAGTAGCCTCCGGGACGGGAGCGATGAGCAGTTCTTC
J: TRBJ2-1; D: NA; V: TRBV5-5; size: many; CDR3: CASSLRSYNEQFF; DNA: TGTGCCAGCAGCCTTAGGTCCTACAATGAGCAGTTCTTC
J: TRBJ2-2; D: NA; V: TRBV7-3; size: NA; CDR3: CASSLGLAVGELFF; DNA: TGTGCCAGCAGCTTAGGTCTAGCTGTCGGGGAGCTGTTTTTT
J: TRBJ2-7; D: NA; V: TRBV11-3; size: many; CDR3: CASSSNPLGEQYF; DNA: TGTGCCAGCAGCTCCAATCCGCTTGGGGAGCAGTACTTC
J: TRBJ1-6; D: NA; V: TRBV10-3; size: NA; CDR3: CAISVRAGSPLHF; DNA: TGTGCCATCAGTGTCAGGGCGGGTTCACCCCTCCACTTT
J: TRBJ1-2; D: NA; V: TRBV20-1; size: many; CDR3: CSASPRQANYGYTF; DNA: TGCAGTGCTTCCCCTCGACAGGCGAACTATGGCTACACCTTC
J: TRBJ2-3; D: NA; V: TRBV7-2; size: many; CDR3: CASSLNPLTGALADTQYF; DNA: TGTGCCAGCAGCTTAAACCCTTTGACGGGGGCCCTAGCAGATACGCAGTATTTT
J: TRBJ2-3; D: NA; V: TRBV5-1; size: many; CDR3: CASSFMDTQYF; DNA: TGTGCCAGCAGCTTCATGGATACGCAGTATTTT
J: TRBJ1-1; D: TRBD1; V: TRBV20-1; size: NA; CDR3: CSASFAGTANTEAFF; DNA: TGCAGTGCTAGCTTTGCCGGGACAGCGAACACTGAAGCTTTCTTT
J: TRBJ2-5; D: TRBD2; V: TRBV3-1; size: many; CDR3: CASSLRTSEQETQYF; DNA: TGTGCCAGCAGCCTAAGGACTAGCGAGCAAGAGACCCAGTACTTC
J: TRBJ2-7; D: TRBD2; V: TRBV9; size: NA; CDR3: CASSVSGGPYEQYF; DNA: TGTGCCAGCAGCGTCAGCGGGGGGCCCTACGAGCAGTACTTC
J: TRBJ1-4; D: NA; V: TRBV3-1; size: NA; CDR3: CASRALKGEKLFF; DNA: TGTGCCAGCCGGGCCCTTAAGGGCGAAAAACTGTTTTTT
J: TRBJ1-1; D: TRBD1; V: TRBV29-1; size: NA; CDR3: CSVEVAPGTVNTEAFF; DNA: TGCAGCGTTGAAGTCGCTCCCGGGACAGTGAACACTGAAGCTTTCTTT
J: TRBJ2-7; D: NA; V: TRBV6-2/TRBV6-3; size: many; CDR3: CASSYVYEQYF; DNA: TGTGCCAGCAGTTACGTCTACGAGCAGTACTTC
J: TRBJ2-1; D: TRBD2; V: TRBV5-1; size: many; CDR3: CASSLPWGGTYNEQFF; DNA: TGCGCCAGCAGCTTACCGTGGGGAGGGACTTACAATGAGCAGTTCTTC
J: TRBJ2-2; D: NA; V: TRBV5-1; size: NA; CDR3: CASSLAQVSGELFF; DNA: TGCGCCAGCAGCTTGGCCCAGGTGTCCGGGGAGCTGTTTTTT
J: TRBJ2-4; D: NA; V: TRBV4-3; size: NA; CDR3: CASSQTWGNIQYF; DNA: TGCGCCAGCAGCCAGACATGGGGAAACATTCAGTACTTC
J: TRBJ1-4; D: NA; V: TRBV18; size: many; CDR3: CASSPAGSNPFF; DNA: TGTGCCAGCTCACCAGCCGGGTCTAACCCGTTTTTT
J: TRBJ2-5; D: TRBD1; V: TRBV5-5; size: many; CDR3: CASSPGTGGVSETQYF; DNA: TGTGCCAGCAGCCCCGGGACAGGGGGCGTCTCGGAGACCCAGTACTTC
J: TRBJ1-2; D: NA; V: TRBV9; size: many; CDR3: CASSVMSDYGYTF; DNA: TGTGCCAGCAGCGTCATGTCGGATTATGGCTACACCTTC
J: TRBJ1-4; D: NA; V: TRBV28; size: many; CDR3: CASMAEEKLFF; DNA: TGTGCCAGCATGGCGGAAGAAAAACTGTTTTTT
J: TRBJ1-2; D: NA; V: TRBV6-2/TRBV6-3; size: few; CDR3: CASSYDSYNYGYTF; DNA: TGTGCCAGCAGTTACGACAGCTATAACTATGGCTACACCTTC
J: TRBJ2-5; D: NA; V: TRBV3-1; size: NA; CDR3: CASSLTYNSEETQYF; DNA: TGTGCCAGCAGCCTAACCTATAACAGCGAAGAGACCCAGTACTTC
J: TRBJ2-5; D: NA; V: TRBV5-1; size: NA; CDR3: CASSLGVEAQTQYF; DNA: TGCGCCAGCAGCTTGGGCGTTGAAGCCCAGACCCAGTACTTC
J: TRBJ1-1; D: NA; V: TRBV2; size: many; CDR3: CASSARGWNTEAFF; DNA: TGTGCCAGCAGTGCACGGGGGTGGAACACTGAAGCTTTCTTT
J: TRBJ2-5; D: NA; V: TRBV2; size: many; CDR3: CASSVDRQIGETQYF; DNA: TGTGCCAGCAGTGTCGACAGGCAGATAGGGGAGACCCAGTACTTC
J: TRBJ1-1; D: NA; V: TRBV4-3; size: NA; CDR3: CASSPGSIRTEAFF; DNA: TGCGCCAGCAGCCCGGGCAGCATCCGCACTGAAGCTTTCTTT
J: TRBJ2-3; D: NA; V: TRBV10-3; size: NA; CDR3: CAISSSVSTDTQYF; DNA: TGTGCCATCAGTTCCAGTGTTAGCACAGATACGCAGTATTTT
J: TRBJ2-5; D: TRBD1; V: TRBV28; size: many; CDR3: CASSFGDRGETQYF; DNA: TGTGCCAGCAGTTTCGGCGACAGGGGAGAGACCCAGTACTTC
J: TRBJ1-1; D: TRBD1; V: TRBV30; size: NA; CDR3: CALGQGAEAFF; DNA: TGTGCCTTGGGACAGGGGGCTGAAGCTTTCTTT
J: TRBJ2-3; D: NA; V: TRBV12-3/TRBV12-4; size: many; CDR3: CASSRWGGGTDTQYF; DNA: TGTGCCAGCAGCCGGTGGGGAGGTGGCACAGATACGCAGTATTTT
J: TRBJ2-1; D: NA; V: TRBV30; size: NA; CDR3: CAWSLKTSRNEQFF; DNA: TGTGCCTGGAGCCTAAAAACTAGCCGCAATGAGCAGTTCTTC
J: TRBJ1-5; D: NA; V: TRBV2; size: many; CDR3: CASSDAQDQPQHF; DNA: TGTGCCAGCAGTGATGCGCAAGACCAGCCCCAGCATTTT
J: TRBJ1-4; D: NA; V: TRBV12-5; size: few; CDR3: CASGPGYNEKLFF; DNA: TGTGCTAGTGGTCCCGGATATAATGAAAAACTGTTTTTT
J: TRBJ2-3; D: TRBD1; V: TRBV4-3; size: NA; CDR3: CASSPPGQRPDTQYF; DNA: TGCGCCAGCAGCCCACCGGGACAGAGACCAGATACGCAGTATTTT
J: TRBJ1-5; D: NA; V: TRBV27; size: NA; CDR3: CASSLGQFSQPQHF; DNA: TGTGCCAGCAGTTTAGGACAGTTTAGTCAGCCCCAGCATTTT
J: TRBJ1-5; D: NA; V: TRBV2; size: many; CDR3: CASRPNRNSNQPQHF; DNA: TGTGCCAGCAGGCCTAACAGGAATAGCAATCAGCCCCAGCATTTT
J: TRBJ1-1; D: NA; V: TRBV18; size: many; CDR3: CASSPGGGMEAFF; DNA: TGTGCCAGCTCACCAGGGGGCGGTATGGAAGCTTTCTTT
J: TRBJ2-7; D: NA; V: TRBV11-1; size: many; CDR3: CASRPPGHKAEQYF; DNA: TGTGCCAGCAGACCCCCGGGACACAAAGCCGAGCAGTACTTC
J: TRBJ1-6; D: TRBD1; V: TRBV12-3/TRBV12-4; size: NA; CDR3: CASSLARGDSPLHF; DNA: TGTGCCAGCAGTTTGGCCAGGGGGGACTCACCCCTCCACTTT
J: TRBJ1-2; D: TRBD1; V: TRBV11-2; size: NA; CDR3: CASSKGQSNYGYAF; DNA: TGTGCCAGCAGCAAGGGACAGTCGAACTATGGCTACGCCTTC
J: TRBJ2-5; D: TRBD2; V: TRBV12-3/TRBV12-4; size: few; CDR3: CASTFSGGAGETQYF; DNA: TGTGCCAGCACCTTTAGCGGGGGGGCTGGGGAGACCCAGTACTTC
J: TRBJ2-3; D: TRBD2; V: TRBV6-2/TRBV6-3; size: NA; CDR3: CASSYGGLAGDLTDTQYF; DNA: TGTGCCAGCAGTTACGGCGGACTAGCGGGGGACCTCACAGATACGCAGTATTTT
J: TRBJ2-7; D: TRBD1; V: TRBV12-3/TRBV12-4; size: few; CDR3: CASSPRRDSTYEQYF; DNA: TGTGCCAGCAGCCCTAGACGGGACAGCACCTACGAGCAGTACTTC
J: TRBJ2-7; D: TRBD1; V: TRBV7-2; size: many; CDR3: CASSLAGTGGAYEQYF; DNA: TGTGCCAGCAGCTTAGCCGGGACAGGGGGCGCCTACGAGCAGTACTTC